This T cell receptor beta chain is drawn from a study of blood T cell repertoires in COVID-19. Study as a whole: COVID-19 samples, acute and convalescent, were from the United States, Italy and Spain.

As handled by the study authors: Researchers report that nucleated cell counts were estimated from reference gene primer amplification. Some clones are missing from TCRdb's copy, which holds only in-frame ones; the method was immunoSEQ multiplex PCR. For V, J and clone size, that table is used; D and trimming come from the DNA. This sample yields more than 85,000 clones, of which about 85% are seen a single time; 9.5% to 15% belongs to the top ten. CDR1 and CDR2 (germline): SGHNT, YYREEE (reference sequence). J was trimmed by 1 base and V by 4 bases; bases with no gene match: 7. CDR3 length equals 16 residues.

The sequenced material came from peripheral blood. The genes are TRBV5-4 and TRBJ2-5; 10 bases map to TRBD1. This clonotype was obtained from a human donor in a cohort sampled during active COVID-19. The CDR3 DNA reads as TGTGCCAGCAGCGTCCCGGGACAGGGGTTCCAAGAGACCCAGTACTTC. Translated: CASSVPGQGFQETQYF.